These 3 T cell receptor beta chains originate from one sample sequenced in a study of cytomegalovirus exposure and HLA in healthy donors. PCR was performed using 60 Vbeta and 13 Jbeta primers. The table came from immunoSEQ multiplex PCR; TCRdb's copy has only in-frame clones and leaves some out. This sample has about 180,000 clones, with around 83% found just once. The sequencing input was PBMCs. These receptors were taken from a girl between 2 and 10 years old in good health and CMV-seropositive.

This CDR3 is CASSPGARGPWDGELFF. The CDR3 nucleotides are TGTGCCAGCAGCCCCGGGGCCAGGGGACCATGGGACGGGGAGCTGTTTTTT. This chain connects TRBV7-9 to TRBJ2-2, with a tentative D call TRBD1 (6 bases). V lost 5 bases, J lost 7 bases, and 23 bases lay in between. CDR3 length: 17 residues. Germline CDR1 reads SEHNR; CDR2 reads FQNEAQ (reference sequence).

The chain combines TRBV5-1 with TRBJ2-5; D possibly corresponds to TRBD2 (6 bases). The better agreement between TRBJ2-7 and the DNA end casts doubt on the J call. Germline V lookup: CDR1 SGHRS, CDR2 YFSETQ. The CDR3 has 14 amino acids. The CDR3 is CASSPGGANYEQYF. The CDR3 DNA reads TGCGCCAGCAGCCCCGGGGGAGCGAACTACGAGCAGTACTTC.

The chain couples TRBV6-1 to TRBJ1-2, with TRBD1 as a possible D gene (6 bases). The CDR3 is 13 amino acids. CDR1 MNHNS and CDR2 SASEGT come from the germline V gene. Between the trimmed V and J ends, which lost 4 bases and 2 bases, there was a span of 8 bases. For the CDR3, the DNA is TGTGCCAGCAGTGTTGGGGGCAACTATGGCTACACCTTC. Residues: CASSVGGNYGYTF.